This TCR beta chain was documented in a study of blood T cell repertoires in COVID-19. Turning to the study itself: Whether acute or convalescent, the COVID-19 samples came from the United States, Italy and Spain. Sources were T cells, B-cell-depleted T cells, or PBMCs; the material itself was cDNA or gDNA.

TCRdb keeps only in-frame clones here, not all; method: immunoSEQ multiplex PCR. The sample carries 150,000 to 200,000 clones, roughly 77% recorded once. This study enrolled people aged roughly 18 to 89 from around 25 US geographic areas. Participants reported their clinical history, and cohort assignment relied on those reports. V lost 1 base and J lost 2, with 9 bases in between. The germline V gene encodes CDR1 LGHDT and CDR2 YNNKEL (reference sequence). The CDR3 has 16 residues. The sample was PBMCs or T cells enriched from blood (not recorded which). The chain couples TRBV3-1 (or the pseudogene TRBV3-2) to TRBJ2-6, with D perhaps TRBD2 (5 bases). The TCR was taken from a woman aged 50 to 65 with acute COVID-19. The chain's CDR3 is CASSQALEAGANVLTF. Written as DNA, the CDR3 is TGTGCCAGCAGCCAAGCACTAGAAGCTGGGGCCAACGTCCTGACTTTC.